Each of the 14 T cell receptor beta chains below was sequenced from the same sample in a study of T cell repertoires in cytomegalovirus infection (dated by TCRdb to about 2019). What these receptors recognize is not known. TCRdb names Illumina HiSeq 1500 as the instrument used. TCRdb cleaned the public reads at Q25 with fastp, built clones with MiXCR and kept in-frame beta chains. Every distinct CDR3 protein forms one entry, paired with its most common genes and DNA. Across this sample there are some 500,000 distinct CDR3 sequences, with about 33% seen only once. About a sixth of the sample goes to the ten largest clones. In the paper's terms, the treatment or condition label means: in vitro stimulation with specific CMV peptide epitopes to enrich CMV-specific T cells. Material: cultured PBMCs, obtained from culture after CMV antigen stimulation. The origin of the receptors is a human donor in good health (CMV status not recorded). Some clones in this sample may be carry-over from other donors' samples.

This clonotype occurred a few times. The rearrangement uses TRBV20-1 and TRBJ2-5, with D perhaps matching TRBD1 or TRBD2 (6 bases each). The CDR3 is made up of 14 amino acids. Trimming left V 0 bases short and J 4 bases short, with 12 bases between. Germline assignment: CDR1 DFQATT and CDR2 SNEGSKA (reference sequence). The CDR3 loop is CSARDTGTRETQYF. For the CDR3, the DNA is TGCAGTGCTAGAGACACAGGGACTCGAGAGACCCAGTACTTC.

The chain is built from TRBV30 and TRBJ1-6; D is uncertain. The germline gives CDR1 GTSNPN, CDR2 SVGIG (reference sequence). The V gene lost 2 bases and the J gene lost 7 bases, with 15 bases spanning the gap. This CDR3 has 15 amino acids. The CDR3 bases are TGTGCCTGGAGTCGCGACCCGAGCGGCAATTCACCCCTCCACTTT. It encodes CAWSRDPSGNSPLHF.

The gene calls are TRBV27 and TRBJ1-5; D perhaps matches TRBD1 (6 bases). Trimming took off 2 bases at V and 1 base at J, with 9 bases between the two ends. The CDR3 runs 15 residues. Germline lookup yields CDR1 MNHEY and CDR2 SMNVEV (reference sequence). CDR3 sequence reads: CASSLQGRSNQPQHF. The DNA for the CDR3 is TGTGCCAGCAGTTTACAGGGGCGCAGCAATCAGCCCCAGCATTTT.

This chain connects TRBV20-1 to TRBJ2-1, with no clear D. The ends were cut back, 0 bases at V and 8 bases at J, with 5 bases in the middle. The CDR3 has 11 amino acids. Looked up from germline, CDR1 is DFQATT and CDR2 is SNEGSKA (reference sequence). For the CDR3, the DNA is TGCAGTGCTAGAGATCGGGATGAGCAGTTCTTC. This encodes CSARDRDEQFF.

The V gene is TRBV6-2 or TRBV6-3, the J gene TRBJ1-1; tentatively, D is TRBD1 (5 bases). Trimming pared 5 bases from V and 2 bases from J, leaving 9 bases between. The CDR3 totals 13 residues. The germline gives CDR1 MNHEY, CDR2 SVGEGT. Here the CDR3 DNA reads TGTGCCAGCAGTCACAGGAGTAACACTGAAGCTTTCTTT. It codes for CASSHRSNTEAFF.

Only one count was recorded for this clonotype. The CDR3 region is CASSAPSGVETQYF. CDR3 sequence (DNA): TGTGCCAGCAGTGCCCCCTCGGGGGTAGAGACCCAGTACTTC. The V and J genes are TRBV28 and TRBJ2-5, with TRBD2 as a possible D gene (6 bases). The CDR3 runs 14 residues. Trimming took off 5 bases at V and 4 bases at J, with 14 bases between the two ends. Germline V lookup: CDR1 MDHEN, CDR2 SYDVKM. Together with reference TRBV28 and TRBJ2-5, the CDR3 gives the full variable domain: DVKVTQSSRYLVKRTGEKVFLECVQDMDHENMFWYRQDPGLGLRLIYFSYDVKMKEKGDIPEGYSVSREKKERFSLILESASTNQTSMYLCASSAPSGVETQYFGPGTRLLVL.

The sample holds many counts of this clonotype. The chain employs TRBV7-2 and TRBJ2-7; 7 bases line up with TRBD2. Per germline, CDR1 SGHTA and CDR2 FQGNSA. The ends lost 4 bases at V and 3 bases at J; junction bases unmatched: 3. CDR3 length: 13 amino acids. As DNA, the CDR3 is TGTGCCAGCAGCTACACTAGCGTCTACGAGCAGTACTTC. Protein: CASSYTSVYEQYF.

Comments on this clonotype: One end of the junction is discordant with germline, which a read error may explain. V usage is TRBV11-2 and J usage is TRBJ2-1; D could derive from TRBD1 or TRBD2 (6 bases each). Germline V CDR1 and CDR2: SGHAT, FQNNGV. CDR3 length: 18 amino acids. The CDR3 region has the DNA TGTGCCAGCAGCTTAGGAAGAGGGGGGCTAAGCTCCTACAATAAGCAGTTCTTC. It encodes CASSLGRGGLSSYNKQFF.

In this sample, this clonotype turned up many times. The CDR3 region is CASRQGVITDTQYF. CDR3 sequence (DNA): TGTGCCAGCAGACAGGGGGTCATCACAGATACGCAGTATTTT. The rearrangement uses TRBV7-2 and TRBJ2-3; 8 nucleotides line up with TRBD1. Per germline, CDR1 SGHTA and CDR2 FQGNSA. The CDR3 is made up of 14 amino acids. V lost 6 bases, J lost 2 bases, and 4 bases stayed unmatched.

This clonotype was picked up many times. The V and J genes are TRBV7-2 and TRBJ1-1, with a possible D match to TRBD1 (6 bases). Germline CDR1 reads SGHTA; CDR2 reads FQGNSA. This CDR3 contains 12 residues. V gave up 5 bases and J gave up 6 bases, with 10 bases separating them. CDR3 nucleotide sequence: TGTGCCAGCAGCGCTAACAGGGCTGAAGCTTTCTTT. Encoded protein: CASSANRAEAFF.

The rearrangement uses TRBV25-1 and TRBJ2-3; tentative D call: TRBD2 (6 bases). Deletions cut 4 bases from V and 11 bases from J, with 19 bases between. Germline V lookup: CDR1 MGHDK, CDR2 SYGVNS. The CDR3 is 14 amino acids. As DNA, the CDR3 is TGTGCCAGCAGTGTACCCGGGACCCCCGGGGGGCAGTATTTT. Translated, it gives CASSVPGTPGGQYF.

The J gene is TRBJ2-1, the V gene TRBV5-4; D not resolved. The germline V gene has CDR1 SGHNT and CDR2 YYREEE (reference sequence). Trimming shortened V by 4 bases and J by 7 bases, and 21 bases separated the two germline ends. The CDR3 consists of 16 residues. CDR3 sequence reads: CASSLPPAVSDNEQFF. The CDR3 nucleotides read TGTGCCAGCAGCCTCCCCCCGGCCGTTAGTGATAATGAGCAGTTCTTC. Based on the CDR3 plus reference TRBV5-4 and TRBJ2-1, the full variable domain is ETGVTQSPTHLIKTRGQQVTLRCSSQSGHNTVSWYQQALGQGPQFIFQYYREEENGRGNFPPRFSGLQFPNYSSELNVNALELDDSALYLCASSLPPAVSDNEQFFGPGTRLTVL.

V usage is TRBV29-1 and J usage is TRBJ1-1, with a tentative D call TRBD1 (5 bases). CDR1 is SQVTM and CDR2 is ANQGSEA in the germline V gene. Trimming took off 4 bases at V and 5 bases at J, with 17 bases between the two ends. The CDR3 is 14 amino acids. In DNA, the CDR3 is TGCAGCGTTGTGGGGGACCGGGGTGGGACTGAAGCTTTCTTT. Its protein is CSVVGDRGGTEAFF.

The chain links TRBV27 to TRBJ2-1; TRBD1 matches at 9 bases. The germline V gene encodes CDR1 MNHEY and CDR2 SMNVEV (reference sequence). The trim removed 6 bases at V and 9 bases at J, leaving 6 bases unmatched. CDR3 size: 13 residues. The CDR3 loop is CASRRTGAGEQFF. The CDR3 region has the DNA TGTGCCAGCAGGAGGACAGGGGCGGGTGAGCAGTTCTTC.